A selection of T cell receptor beta chains follows, all from one sample in a study of neurological immune-mediated disorders. Each CDR3 protein gets one entry after TCRdb re-called the 5' RACE reads with MiXCR. This table holds 55,000 to 65,000 distinct CDR3 sequences, over 3.5% found once. The material sequenced was PBMCs. These TCRs come from a woman between 50 and 59 years old with multiple sclerosis. The CDR3 runs from the conserved cysteine through the conserved F or W. A D gene is named only where the DNA matches it firmly. Size values are once, few and many counts, or a class for expanded clones, and some rows have none.

D gene,V gene,J gene,clone size,CDR3 protein,CDR3 DNA
TRBD1,TRBV7-9,TRBJ1-4,many,CASSLWSGQAFEKLFF,TGTGCCAGCAGCTTATGGTCGGGACAGGCGTTCGAAAAACTGTTTTTT
.,TRBV6-5,TRBJ1-6,few,CASSYSKMGDSPLNF,TGTGCCAGCAGTTACTCGAAGATGGGGGATTCACCCCTCAACTTT
.,TRBV7-9,TRBJ1-6,many,CASSLDNSPLHF,TGTGCCAGCAGCTTAGATAATTCACCCCTCCACTTT
.,TRBV29-1,TRBJ1-2,many,CSVGGEPGEMNYGYTF,TGCAGCGTTGGAGGGGAGCCGGGAGAGATGAACTATGGCTACACCTTC
TRBD1,TRBV11-2,TRBJ2-1,many,CASRPTGTGDNEQFF,TGTGCCAGCAGACCTACCGGGACAGGCGACAATGAGCAGTTCTTC
TRBD1,TRBV5-1,TRBJ1-5,many,CASSTGTGDQPQNF,TGCGCCAGCAGCACCGGGACAGGGGATCAGCCCCAGAATTTT
TRBD1,TRBV20-1,TRBJ1-1,many,CSARKQGKGANTEAFF,TGCAGTGCTAGAAAACAGGGGAAAGGGGCGAACACTGAAGCTTTCTTT
TRBD1,TRBV29-1,TRBJ1-1,many,CSVEAADRGTEAFF,TGCAGCGTTGAAGCTGCGGACAGGGGGACTGAAGCTTTCTTT
TRBD2,TRBV3-1,TRBJ2-7,many,CASSQEPSGSLQYF,TGTGCCAGCAGCCAAGAACCTAGCGGGAGTCTTCAGTACTTC
TRBD2,TRBV12-3/TRBV12-4,TRBJ2-7,.,CASRGDMTSGSNEQYF,TGTGCCAGCAGGGGTGATATGACTAGCGGGTCTAACGAGCAGTACTTC
.,TRBV7-9,TRBJ1-1,many,CASSSIWERDTEAFF,TGTGCCAGCAGCTCTATTTGGGAGAGAGACACTGAAGCTTTCTTT
.,TRBV12-5,TRBJ2-3,many,CASSGADFSTDTQYF,TGTGCTAGTTCTGGGGCAGACTTTAGCACAGATACGCAGTATTTT
.,TRBV14,TRBJ1-1,many,CASRGSGLNTEAFF,TGTGCCAGCAGGGGGTCTGGGCTTAACACTGAAGCTTTCTTT
.,TRBV20-1,TRBJ1-5,many,CSAPEGVGGNQPQNF,TGCAGTGCTCCAGAAGGGGTGGGTGGCAATCAGCCCCAGAATTTT
.,TRBV7-9,TRBJ1-4,many,CASSLIGEKLFF,TGTGCCAGCAGCTTAATCGGGGAAAAACTGTTTTTT
TRBD1,TRBV20-1,TRBJ1-6,many,CSAKPGTGDSPLHF,TGCAGTGCTAAACCAGGGACAGGTGATTCACCCCTCCACTTT
.,TRBV25-1,TRBJ2-3,few,CASSDRSPSAADTQYF,TGTGCCAGCAGTGATCGCTCCCCGTCCGCGGCAGATACGCAGTATTTT
.,TRBV6-4,TRBJ2-1,many,CASSVEGANNEQFF,TGTGCCAGCAGTGTAGAGGGTGCCAACAATGAGCAGTTCTTC
TRBD2,TRBV6-1,TRBJ2-3,many,CASKASGGNTDTQYF,TGTGCCAGCAAGGCGTCGGGAGGAAACACAGATACGCAGTATTTT
.,TRBV4-2,TRBJ1-4,many,CASSQVPNRLDEKLFF,TGTGCCAGCAGCCAAGTTCCGAATCGTTTGGATGAAAAACTGTTTTTT
.,TRBV12-3/TRBV12-4,TRBJ2-7,many,CASSLSGFLRDEQYF,TGTGCCAGCAGTTTATCGGGGTTTCTCCGGGACGAGCAGTACTTC
.,TRBV14,TRBJ2-1,few,CASSQVLASNEQFF,TGTGCCAGCAGCCAAGTGCTAGCTTCGAATGAGCAGTTCTTC
TRBD2,TRBV7-6,TRBJ2-1,many,CASSLNLGTRSVRSYNEQFF,TGTGCCAGCAGCCTTAACCTCGGGACTAGATCCGTTCGCTCCTACAATGAGCAGTTCTTC
TRBD1,TRBV7-9,TRBJ1-1,many,CASSTRQGAGAEAFF,TGTGCCAGCAGCACAAGACAGGGGGCAGGAGCTGAAGCTTTCTTT
.,TRBV11-2,TRBJ2-2,.,CASSLDRGANTGELFF,TGTGCCAGCAGCTTAGATCGCGGAGCGAACACCGGGGAGCTGTTTTTT
.,TRBV29-1,TRBJ2-3,many,CSVSGTPGADTQYF,TGCAGCGTCTCCGGGACCCCCGGGGCAGATACGCAGTATTTT
.,TRBV24-1,TRBJ2-1,many,CATSDPGQGSNEQFF,TGTGCCACCAGTGATCCGGGCCAGGGCTCTAATGAGCAGTTCTTC
TRBD2,TRBV6-2/TRBV6-3,TRBJ2-3,many,CASSYGLAGYTDTQYF,TGTGCCAGCAGTTACGGGTTAGCGGGATACACAGATACGCAGTATTTT
TRBD1,TRBV10-3,TRBJ1-5,few,CAISESGNRGQPQNF,TGTGCCATCAGTGAGTCTGGAAACAGGGGACAGCCCCAGAATTTT